This T cell receptor (beta chain) was found in a study of response to subunit inactivated influenza vaccine. Whole-study findings and limits: Authors suggested few new T cells are recruited by each seasonal influenza vaccination.

This clonotype was seen more than once but under ten times. The antigen is not known. The CDR3 totals 13 residues. J was trimmed by 5 bases and V by 5 bases; bases with no gene match: 5. Germline CDR1 and CDR2: SEHNR and FQNEAQ (reference sequence). TCRdb itself ran the RT-PCR reads through MiXCR, one entry per CDR3 protein. Of over 800,000 distinct CDR3 sequences in the sample, 21% were seen once. Specimen: PBMCs from blood, collected more than 4 days after vaccination. This chain connects TRBV7-9 to TRBJ2-7, with 8 positions matching TRBD1. The clonotype originates from a middle-aged man who received an inactivated influenza vaccine. CDR3 DNA sequence: TGTGCCAGCAGCAAAACGACAGGGGACGAGCAGTACTTC. Translation gives CASSKTTGDEQYF.